This T cell receptor (beta chain) appears in the sequencing data of a study of post-analysis software for immune sequencing data. The overall study: The disease courses spanned relapsing-remitting, secondary progressive and progressive-relapsing forms of multiple sclerosis.

Trimming removed 10 bases from V and 7 bases from J, with 19 bases in between. Germline V gene lookup returns CDR1 MNHNY and CDR2 SVGAGI (reference sequence). CDR3 length: 13 residues. This clonotype was counted only a few times. Its cognate antigen is unknown. Broader study findings: The normalized Chao1 diversity of multiple sclerosis patients was significantly lower than that of controls. Samples from one preparation batch, clustered by F measure, grouped strongly together. Relative to controls, patients had 4 or 5 TRBV segments at higher frequency, with TRBV5-6, TRBV5-1 and TRBV20-1 among these.

Unique molecular identifiers were carried by the TCR beta cDNA libraries. Out of roughly 1 to 10 million T cells, about 510,000 cDNA molecules were generated. Using its own MiXCR run on the PCR reads, TCRdb lists one record per CDR3 protein. The sample holds more than 450,000 distinct CDR3 sequences, around 44% seen once. The genes are TRBV6-6 and TRBJ1-2; weak D call: TRBD1 (5 bases). The sample was blood. The sequence came from a girl aged 5-17 years with multiple sclerosis. CDR3 protein: CAILGQGILGYTF. CDR3 coding DNA: TGTGCCATTTTGGGGCAGGGCATTCTTGGCTACACCTTC.